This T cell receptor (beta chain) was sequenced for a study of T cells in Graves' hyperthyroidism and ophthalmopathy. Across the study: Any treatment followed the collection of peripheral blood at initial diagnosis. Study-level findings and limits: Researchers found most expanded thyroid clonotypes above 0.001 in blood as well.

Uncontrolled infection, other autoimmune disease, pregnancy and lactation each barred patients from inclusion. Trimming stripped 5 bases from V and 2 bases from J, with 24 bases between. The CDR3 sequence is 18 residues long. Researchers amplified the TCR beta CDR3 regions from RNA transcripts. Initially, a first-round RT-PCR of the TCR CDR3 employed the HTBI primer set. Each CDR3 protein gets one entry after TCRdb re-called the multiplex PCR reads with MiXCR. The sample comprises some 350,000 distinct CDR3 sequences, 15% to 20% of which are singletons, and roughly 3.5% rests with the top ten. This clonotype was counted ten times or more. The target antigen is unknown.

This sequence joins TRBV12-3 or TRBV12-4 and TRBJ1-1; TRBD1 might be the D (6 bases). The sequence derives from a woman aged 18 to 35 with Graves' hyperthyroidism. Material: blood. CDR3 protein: CASSGAGQKHRRNTEAFF. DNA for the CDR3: TGTGCCAGCAGTGGCGCCGGACAGAAACACCGAAGAAACACTGAAGCTTTCTTT.